The present T cell receptor (beta chain) was sequenced within a study of early T cells in non-severe SARS-CoV-2 infection. This clonotype appeared a few times. TCRdb reprocessed the 5' RACE reads with MiXCR, giving one entry per CDR3 protein. In the table there are 90,000 to 120,000 distinct CDR3 sequences, roughly 12% of which are singletons. The clonotype comes from an adult who was a healthcare worker with PCR-confirmed SARS-CoV-2 infection or an uninfected control (not recorded which). Sequencing was done on a sample of whole blood.

CDR3 in DNA: TGCAGTGCCGCTTGGGCGGGGGGGAATCAGCCCCAGCATTTT. It translates to CSAAWAGGNQPQHF. The V and J genes are TRBV20-1 and TRBJ1-5, with D maybe TRBD1 (5 bases). Trimming took 6 bases from V and 4 from J, leaving 16 bases between them. CDR3 length: 14 amino acids. Looked up from germline, CDR1 is DFQATT and CDR2 is SNEGSKA (reference sequence).